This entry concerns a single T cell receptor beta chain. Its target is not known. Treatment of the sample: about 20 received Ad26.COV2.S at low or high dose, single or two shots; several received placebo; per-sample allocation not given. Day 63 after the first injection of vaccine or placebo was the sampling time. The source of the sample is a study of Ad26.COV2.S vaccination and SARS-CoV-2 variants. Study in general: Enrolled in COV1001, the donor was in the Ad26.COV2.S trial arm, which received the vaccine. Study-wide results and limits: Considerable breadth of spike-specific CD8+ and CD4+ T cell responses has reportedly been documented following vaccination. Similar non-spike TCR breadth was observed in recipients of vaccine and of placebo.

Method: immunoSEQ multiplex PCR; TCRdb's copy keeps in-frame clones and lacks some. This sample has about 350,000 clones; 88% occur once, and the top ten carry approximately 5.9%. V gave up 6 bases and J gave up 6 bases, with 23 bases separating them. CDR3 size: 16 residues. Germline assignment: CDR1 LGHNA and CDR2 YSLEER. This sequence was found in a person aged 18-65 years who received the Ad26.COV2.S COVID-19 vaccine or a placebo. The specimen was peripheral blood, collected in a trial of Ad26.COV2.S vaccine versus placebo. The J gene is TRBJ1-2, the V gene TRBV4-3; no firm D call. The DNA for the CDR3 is TGCGCCAGCAGTCAGAAACCAGGCAGCTTTATTCATGGCTACACCTTC. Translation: CASSQKPGSFIHGYTF.